This T cell receptor beta chain stems from a study of blood T cell repertoires in COVID-19. For the study at large: COVID-19 samples collected from the United States, Italy and Spain covered acute and convalescent phases.

Sequencing was performed with immunoSEQ multiplex PCR; in TCRdb, only in-frame clones are kept and a portion is missing. The table shows 200,000 to 300,000 clones, with 85% to 90% occurring only once. This CDR3 is built from 15 residues. Unmatched junction bases numbered 6, after V lost 0 bases and J lost 6 bases. In germline, CDR1 is SGHRS, CDR2 YFSETQ. This clonotype was sampled from a woman aged 60 to 75 with COVID-19, enrolled during active disease. This chain connects TRBV5-1 to TRBJ2-1; 7 positions agree with TRBD2. Sequencing input: peripheral blood. The CDR3 coding sequence is TGCGCCAGCAGCTTGGGGCTAGCGGTCTCCAATGAGCAGTTCTTC. Protein sequence: CASSLGLAVSNEQFF. Complete variable domain (other parts from reference TRBV5-1 and TRBJ2-1): KAGVTQTPRYLIKTRGQQVTLSCSPISGHRSVSWYQQTPGQGLQFLFEYFSETQRNKGNFPGRFSGRQFSNSRSEMNVSTLELGDSALYLCASSLGLAVSNEQFFGPGTRLTVL.